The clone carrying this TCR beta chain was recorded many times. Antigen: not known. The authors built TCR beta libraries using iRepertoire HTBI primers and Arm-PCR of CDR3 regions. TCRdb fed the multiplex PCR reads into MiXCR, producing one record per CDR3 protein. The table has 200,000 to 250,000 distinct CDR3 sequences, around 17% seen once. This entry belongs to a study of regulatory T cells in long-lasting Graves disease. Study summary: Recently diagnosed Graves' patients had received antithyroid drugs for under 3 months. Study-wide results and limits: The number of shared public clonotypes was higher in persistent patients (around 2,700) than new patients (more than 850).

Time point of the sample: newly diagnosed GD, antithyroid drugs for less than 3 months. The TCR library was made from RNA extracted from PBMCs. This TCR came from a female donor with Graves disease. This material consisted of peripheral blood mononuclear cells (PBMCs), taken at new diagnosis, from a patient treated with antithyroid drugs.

The CDR3: CASSLEFRSYEQYF. Here the CDR3 DNA reads TGTGCCAGCAGCTTAGAGTTCAGGTCCTACGAGCAGTACTTC. This chain uses TRBV7-2 with TRBJ2-7; no definite D call. V dropped 1 base and J dropped 1 base, with 8 bases sitting between them. CDR3 length: 14 residues. Looked up from germline, CDR1 is SGHTA and CDR2 is FQGNSA.